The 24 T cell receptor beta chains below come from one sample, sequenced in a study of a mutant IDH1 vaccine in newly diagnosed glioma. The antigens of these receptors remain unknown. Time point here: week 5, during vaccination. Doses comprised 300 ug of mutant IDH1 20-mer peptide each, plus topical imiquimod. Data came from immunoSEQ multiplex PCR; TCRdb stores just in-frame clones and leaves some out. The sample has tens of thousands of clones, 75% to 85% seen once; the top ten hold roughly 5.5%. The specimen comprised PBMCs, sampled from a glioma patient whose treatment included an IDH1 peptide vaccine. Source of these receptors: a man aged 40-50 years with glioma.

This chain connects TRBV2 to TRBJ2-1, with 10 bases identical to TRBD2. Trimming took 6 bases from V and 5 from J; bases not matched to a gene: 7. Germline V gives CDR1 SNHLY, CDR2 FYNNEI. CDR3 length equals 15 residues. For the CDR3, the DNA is TGTGCCAGCAGCACCCTAGCGGGGGTTAACAATGAGCAGTTCTTC. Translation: CASSTLAGVNNEQFF.

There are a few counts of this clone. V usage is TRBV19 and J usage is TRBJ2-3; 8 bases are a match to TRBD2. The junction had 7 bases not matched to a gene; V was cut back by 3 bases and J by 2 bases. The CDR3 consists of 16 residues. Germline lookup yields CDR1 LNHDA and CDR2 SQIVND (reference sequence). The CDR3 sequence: CASSILAGGTTDTQYF. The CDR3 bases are TGTGCCAGTAGTATCTTGGCGGGGGGCACCACAGATACGCAGTATTTT.

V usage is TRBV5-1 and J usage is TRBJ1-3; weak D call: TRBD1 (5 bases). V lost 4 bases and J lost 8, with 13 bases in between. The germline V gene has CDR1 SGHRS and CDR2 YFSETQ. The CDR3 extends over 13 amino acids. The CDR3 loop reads CASSAGRGDTIYF. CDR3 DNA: TGCGCCAGCAGCGCGGGCCGGGGGGACACCATATATTTT.

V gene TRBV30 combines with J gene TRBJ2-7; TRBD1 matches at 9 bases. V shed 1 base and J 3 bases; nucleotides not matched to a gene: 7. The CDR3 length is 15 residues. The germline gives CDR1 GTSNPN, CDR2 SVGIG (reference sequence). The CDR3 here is CAWSGDREAFYEQYF. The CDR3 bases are TGTGCCTGGAGTGGGGACAGGGAGGCCTTCTACGAGCAGTACTTC.

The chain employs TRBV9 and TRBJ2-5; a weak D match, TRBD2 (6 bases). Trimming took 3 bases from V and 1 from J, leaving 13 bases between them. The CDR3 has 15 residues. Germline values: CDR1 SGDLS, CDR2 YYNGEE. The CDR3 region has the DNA TGTGCCAGCAGCGCCACCTCCGGGAGCCAAGAGACCCAGTACTTC. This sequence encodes CASSATSGSQETQYF.

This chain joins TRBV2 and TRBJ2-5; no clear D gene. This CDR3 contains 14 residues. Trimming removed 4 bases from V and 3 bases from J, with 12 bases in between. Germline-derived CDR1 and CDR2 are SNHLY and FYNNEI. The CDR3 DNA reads TGTGCCAGCAGTGTTCAAGGTTCAGAAGAGACCCAGTACTTC. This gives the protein CASSVQGSEETQYF.

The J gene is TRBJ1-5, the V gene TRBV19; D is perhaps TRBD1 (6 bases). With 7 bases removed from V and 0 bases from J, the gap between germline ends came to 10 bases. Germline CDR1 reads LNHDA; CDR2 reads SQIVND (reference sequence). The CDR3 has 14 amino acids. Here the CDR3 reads CASNRVYSNQPQHF. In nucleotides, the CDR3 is TGTGCCAGTAACAGGGTATATAGCAATCAGCCCCAGCATTTT.

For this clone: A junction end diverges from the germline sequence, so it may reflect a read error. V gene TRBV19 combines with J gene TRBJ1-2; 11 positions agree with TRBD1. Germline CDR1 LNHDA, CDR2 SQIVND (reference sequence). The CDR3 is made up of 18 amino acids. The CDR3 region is CASSIGGRTGGANYGYTF. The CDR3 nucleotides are TGTGCCAGTAGTATCGGCGGTAGGACAGGGGGCGCGAACTATGGCTACACCTTT.

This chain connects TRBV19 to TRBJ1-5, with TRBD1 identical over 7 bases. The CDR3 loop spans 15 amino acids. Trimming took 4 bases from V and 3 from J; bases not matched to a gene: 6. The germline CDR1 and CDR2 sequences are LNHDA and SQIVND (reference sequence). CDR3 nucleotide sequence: TGTGCCAGTAGTACAGGGGACAGCCTCAATCAGCCCCAGCATTTT. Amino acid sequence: CASSTGDSLNQPQHF.

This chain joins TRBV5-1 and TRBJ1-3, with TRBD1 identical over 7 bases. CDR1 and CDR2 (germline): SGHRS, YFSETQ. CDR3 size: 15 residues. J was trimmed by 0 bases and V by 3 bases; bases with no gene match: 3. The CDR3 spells CASSSTGLSGNTIYF. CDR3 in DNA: TGCGCCAGCAGCTCGACAGGGCTCTCTGGAAACACCATATATTTT.

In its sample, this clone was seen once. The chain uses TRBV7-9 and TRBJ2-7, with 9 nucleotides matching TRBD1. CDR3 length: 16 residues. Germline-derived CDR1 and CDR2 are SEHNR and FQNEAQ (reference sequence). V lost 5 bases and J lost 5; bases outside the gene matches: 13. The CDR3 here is CASSQQPGQGIHEQYF. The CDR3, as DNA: TGTGCCAGCAGCCAACAGCCGGGACAGGGTATCCACGAGCAGTACTTC.

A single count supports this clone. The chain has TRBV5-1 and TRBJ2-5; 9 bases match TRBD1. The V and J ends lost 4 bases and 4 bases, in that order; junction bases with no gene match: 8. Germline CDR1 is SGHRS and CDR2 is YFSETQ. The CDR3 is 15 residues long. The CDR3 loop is CASSRDRANRETQYF. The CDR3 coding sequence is TGCGCCAGCAGCCGGGACAGGGCCAACCGAGAGACCCAGTACTTC.

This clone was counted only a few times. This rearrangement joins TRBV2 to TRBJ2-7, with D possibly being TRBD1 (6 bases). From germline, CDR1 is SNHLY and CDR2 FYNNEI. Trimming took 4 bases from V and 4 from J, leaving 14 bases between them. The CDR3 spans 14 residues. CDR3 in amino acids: CASSAQGGVYEQYF. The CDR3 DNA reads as TGTGCCAGCAGTGCACAGGGTGGGGTTTACGAGCAGTACTTC.

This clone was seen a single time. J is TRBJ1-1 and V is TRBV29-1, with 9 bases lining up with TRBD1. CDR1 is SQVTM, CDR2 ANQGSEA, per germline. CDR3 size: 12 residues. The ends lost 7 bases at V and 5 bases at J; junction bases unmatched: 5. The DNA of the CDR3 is TGCAGCGCTTACAGGGGGCGAACTGAAGCTTTCTTT. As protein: CSAYRGRTEAFF.

The CDR3 coding sequence is TGTGCCAGCAACCGAAACAGGGGGTCTTCTGAAGCTTTCTTT. It encodes CASNRNRGSSEAFF. The chain joins TRBV6-5 to TRBJ1-1; 8 nucleotides align to TRBD1. Trimming took 7 bases from V and 6 from J; bases not matched to a gene: 10. Germline CDR1 is MNHEY and CDR2 is SVGAGI. The CDR3 runs 14 residues.

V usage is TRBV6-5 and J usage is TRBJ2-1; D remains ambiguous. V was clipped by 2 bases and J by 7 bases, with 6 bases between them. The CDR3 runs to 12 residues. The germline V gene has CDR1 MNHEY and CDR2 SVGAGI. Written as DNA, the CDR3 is TGTGCCAGCAGTTACGATTCAAATGAGCAGTTCTTC. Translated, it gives CASSYDSNEQFF.

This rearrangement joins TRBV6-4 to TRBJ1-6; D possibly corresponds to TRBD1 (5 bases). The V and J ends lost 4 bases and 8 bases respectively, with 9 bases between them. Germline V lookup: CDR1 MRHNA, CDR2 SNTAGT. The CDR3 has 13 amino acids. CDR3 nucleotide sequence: TGTGCCAGCAGTGTGGGGCCTGATTCACCCCTCCACTTT. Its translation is CASSVGPDSPLHF.

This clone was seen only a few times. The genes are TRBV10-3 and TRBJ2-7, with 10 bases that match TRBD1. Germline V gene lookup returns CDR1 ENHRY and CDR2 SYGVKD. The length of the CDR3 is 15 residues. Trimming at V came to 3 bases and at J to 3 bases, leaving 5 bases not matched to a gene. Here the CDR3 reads CAISDPGQGIYEQYF. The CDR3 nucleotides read TGTGCCATCAGTGACCCGGGACAGGGGATCTACGAGCAGTACTTC.

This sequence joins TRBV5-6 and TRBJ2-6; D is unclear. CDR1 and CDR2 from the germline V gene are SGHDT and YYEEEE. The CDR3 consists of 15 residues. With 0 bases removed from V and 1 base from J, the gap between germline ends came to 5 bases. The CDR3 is CASSLVGSGANVLTF. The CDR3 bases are TGTGCCAGCAGCTTGGTCGGTTCTGGGGCCAACGTCCTGACTTTC.

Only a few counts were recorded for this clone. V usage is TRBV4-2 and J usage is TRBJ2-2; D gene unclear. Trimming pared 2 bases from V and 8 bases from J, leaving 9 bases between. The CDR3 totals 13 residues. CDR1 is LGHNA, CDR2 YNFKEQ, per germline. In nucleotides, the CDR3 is TGTGCCAGCAGCCAAACAAGACCGGGGGAGCTGTTTTTT. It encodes CASSQTRPGELFF.

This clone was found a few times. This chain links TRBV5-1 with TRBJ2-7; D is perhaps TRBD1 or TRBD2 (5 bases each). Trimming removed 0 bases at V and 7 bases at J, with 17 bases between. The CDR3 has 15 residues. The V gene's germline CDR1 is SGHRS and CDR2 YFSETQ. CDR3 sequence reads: CASSLGHRDLSEQYF. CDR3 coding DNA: TGCGCCAGCAGCTTGGGGCACCGGGACCTTTCTGAGCAGTACTTC. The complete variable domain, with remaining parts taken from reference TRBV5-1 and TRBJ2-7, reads KAGVTQTPRYLIKTRGQQVTLSCSPISGHRSVSWYQQTPGQGLQFLFEYFSETQRNKGNFPGRFSGRQFSNSRSEMNVSTLELGDSALYLCASSLGHRDLSEQYFGPGTRLTVT.

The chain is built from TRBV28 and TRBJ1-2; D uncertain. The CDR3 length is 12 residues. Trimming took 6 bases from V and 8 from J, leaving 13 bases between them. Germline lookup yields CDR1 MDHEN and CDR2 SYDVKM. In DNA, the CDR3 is TGTGCCAGCAGACCGGGAGGGCTGGGCTACACCTTC. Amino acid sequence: CASRPGGLGYTF.

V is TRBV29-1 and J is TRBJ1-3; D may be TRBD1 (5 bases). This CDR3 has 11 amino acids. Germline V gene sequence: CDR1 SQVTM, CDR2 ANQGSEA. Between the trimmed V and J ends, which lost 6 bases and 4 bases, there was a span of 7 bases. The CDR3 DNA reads TGCAGCGTCCGACAGGGAAACACCATATATTTT. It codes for CSVRQGNTIYF.

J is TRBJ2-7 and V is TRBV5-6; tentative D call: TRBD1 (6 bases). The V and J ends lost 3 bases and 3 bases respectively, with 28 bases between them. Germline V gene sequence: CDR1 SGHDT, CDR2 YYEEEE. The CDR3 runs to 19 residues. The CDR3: CASSSQGLKRGKAGYEQYF. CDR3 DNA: TGTGCCAGCAGCTCCCAAGGGTTAAAGAGGGGGAAGGCCGGCTACGAGCAGTACTTC.